This T cell receptor (beta chain) comes out of a study of blood T cell repertoires in COVID-19. Study summary: The cDNA or gDNA used as material had been derived from T cells, B-cell-depleted T cells, or PBMCs.

Methods used by the authors: Amplification from reference gene primers served as the basis for estimated nucleated cell counts. The assay was immunoSEQ multiplex PCR, and TCRdb's table has in-frame clones only and misses some. From that table come the V and J calls and clone size; the DNA was used to work out D and trimming. This sample carries 150,000 to 200,000 clones, about four fifths of them seen once, and the ten largest clones take nearly 6%. In this sample, this clone turned up a few times. In Seattle, patients joined the study during active infection and were tracked longitudinally. The CDR3 extends over 15 amino acids. The germline V gene has CDR1 SEHNR and CDR2 FQNEAQ (reference sequence). V shed 5 bases and J shed 0 bases, with 14 bases lying between them.

Sequenced sample: peripheral blood. V gene TRBV7-9 combines with J gene TRBJ2-7; D call uncertain. This TCR was recovered from a woman in her thirties or forties with COVID-19, enrolled during active disease. CDR3 in amino acids: CASSADLGSSYEQYF. The CDR3 bases are TGTGCCAGCAGCGCAGATTTGGGCAGCTCCTACGAGCAGTACTTC.